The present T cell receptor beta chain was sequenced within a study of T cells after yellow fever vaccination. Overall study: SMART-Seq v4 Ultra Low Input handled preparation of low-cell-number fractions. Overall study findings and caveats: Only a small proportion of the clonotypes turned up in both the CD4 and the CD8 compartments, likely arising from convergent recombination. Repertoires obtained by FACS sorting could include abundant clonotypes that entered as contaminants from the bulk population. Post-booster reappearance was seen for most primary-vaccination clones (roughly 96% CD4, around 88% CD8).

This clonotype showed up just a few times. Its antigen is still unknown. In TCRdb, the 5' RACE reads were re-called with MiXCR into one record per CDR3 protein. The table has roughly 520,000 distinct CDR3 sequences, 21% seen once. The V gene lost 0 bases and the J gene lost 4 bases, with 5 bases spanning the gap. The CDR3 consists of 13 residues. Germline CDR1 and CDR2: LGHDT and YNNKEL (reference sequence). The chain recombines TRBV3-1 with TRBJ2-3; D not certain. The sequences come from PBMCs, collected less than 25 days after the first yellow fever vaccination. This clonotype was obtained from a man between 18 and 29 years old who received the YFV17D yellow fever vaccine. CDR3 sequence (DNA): TGTGCCAGCAGCCAAGATGATCCAGATACGCAGTATTTT. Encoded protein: CASSQDDPDTQYF.